This TCR beta chain was sequenced in a study of shared clonotypes between healthy human individuals (dated by TCRdb to the early 2020s). With regard to the full study: The cohort comprised a couple of women and a few men aged 18 to 49 years. To increase sequencing depth and limit assay-specific biases, different laboratories used diverse techniques to prepare libraries and sequence TCR repertoires. For each donor, CD4 naive and CD4 memory were each given three plates, CD8 naive was given two plates, and CD8 memory was given one plate. The study deeply sequenced blood TCR repertoires of about 5 healthy adults to estimate repertoire size and the extent of clonotype sharing between individuals. Leukapheresis yielded between about 0.9 and 8.9 billion PBMCs per donor. What the authors observed across the whole study: Because the study included only a small number of donors, the genetic and exposure-history diversity represented was limited. Higher generation probabilities were observed for clonotypes shared by all four sorted-subset donors than for non-shared clonotypes. Even with the large sequencing depth, rarefaction of the sorted-subset datasets indicated that sequencing was incomplete. Sharing across several donors was observed for about 4.8% of naive CD4, under 4% of naive CD8, 2% to 2.5% of memory CD4, and around 0.42% of memory CD8 clonotypes. Estimated clonotype richness was generally larger for naive than for memory subsets. Pairwise subsampling led to the expectation that sequencing depth would affect the degree of clonotype sharing among donors. Sampling was restricted to blood, and TCR repertoires in tissues likely differ from the TCR repertoires found in blood.

Using the deep immunoSEQ assay, TCR CDR3 regions were amplified from genomic DNA by multiplex PCR. Extracted genomic DNA from each cell subset was distributed evenly across all wells of several immunoSEQ 96-well plates, and each plate was treated as a replicate. For sorted subsets, around 200 ng genomic DNA, equal to about 30,000 T cell genomes, was loaded into each replicate PCR. Purified libraries were measured with a Qubit 3.0 fluorometer, size-checked on a Bioanalyzer 2100, and measured again with the KAPA Library Quantification kit. Every immunoSEQ 96-well plate was sequenced on a dedicated single-read 150-cycle Illumina NextSeq 550 flow cell. The authors processed their data as follows. Because only junctional sequences without quality scores were contained in the immunoSEQ output, filtering matching that applied to full-length reads could not be performed. Sequences were annotated with PyIR, a Python wrapper for IgBLAST v1.9, using IMGT germline references to assign V/J genes and CDR3. Reads were removed for weak V/J assignments (E-value above 1e-6), missing CDR3, stop codons, out-of-frame junctions, or ambiguous translated residues. V3J clonotypes were defined by identical inferred V gene, J gene, and CDR3 amino acid sequence. To compute the percentage overlap between repertoires, the number of shared unique clonotypes was divided by the size of the smaller repertoire. RTK rarefaction, the Chao1 estimator, and Recon v2.1 estimates of unobserved clonotypes were used to assess repertoire richness. Generation probabilities for all TCRbeta clonotypes obtained by the gDNA method from a handful of donors were computed using OLGA. TCRdb took over this immuneACCESS table, retaining in-frame rearrangements with V and J assigned. Such tables are incomplete; in checked studies, under half of the missing clones stem from an unresolved V gene, and the remainder is unexplained. The D gene and trimming were derived from the DNA, and the V and J assignments and clone size from that table. For this sample there are millions of clones; just over 90% appear just once. The ten largest clones add up to about 0.37% of the sample.

About this clone: The antigen it recognizes is unknown. Per-base qualities were not stored, and no clone one base away is much larger.

The donors were healthy, HIV-negative adults with no recently reported acute infections or vaccinations. Every donor was a Caucasian adult living in Nashville, Tennessee, USA. Magnetic negative selection was used to enrich CD4+ T cells, after which naive cells were positively selected on CD45RA and the negative fraction became the memory subset. After blood collection by leukapheresis, PBMCs were isolated using Ficoll-Histopaque density gradient centrifugation and then cryopreserved in the vapor phase of liquid nitrogen. Analytical flow cytometry was used to check the purity and quantity of every magnetically sorted T cell population. Each sorted fraction had its genomic DNA isolated and then quantified by UV absorbance on a Nanodrop 2000c. For this chain, trimming is 9 bases at the V end and 1 base at the J end, and the number of junction bases without a gene match is 8. As encoded in the germline V gene (reference sequence), CDR1 is LNHDA while CDR2 is SQIVND. The CDR3 numbers 15 residues from cysteine through phenylalanine. Only CDR3 DNA remains: 45 bases, in frame from the first base.

This receptor was taken from a man aged 18 to 35 in good health. Some clones in this sample may be carry-over from other donors' samples. Sequencing input: naive CD4+ T cells from PBMCs. According to the study, the label for this sample's cell subset or site signals: CD45RA+ positively selected. The V and J segments used are TRBV19 and TRBJ2-3, with TRBD2 identical over 9 junction bases. The DNA sequence reads TGTGCCAGCAGACCGACTAGCGGTGGCACAGATACGCAGTATTTT. It specifies CASRPTSGGTDTQYF.